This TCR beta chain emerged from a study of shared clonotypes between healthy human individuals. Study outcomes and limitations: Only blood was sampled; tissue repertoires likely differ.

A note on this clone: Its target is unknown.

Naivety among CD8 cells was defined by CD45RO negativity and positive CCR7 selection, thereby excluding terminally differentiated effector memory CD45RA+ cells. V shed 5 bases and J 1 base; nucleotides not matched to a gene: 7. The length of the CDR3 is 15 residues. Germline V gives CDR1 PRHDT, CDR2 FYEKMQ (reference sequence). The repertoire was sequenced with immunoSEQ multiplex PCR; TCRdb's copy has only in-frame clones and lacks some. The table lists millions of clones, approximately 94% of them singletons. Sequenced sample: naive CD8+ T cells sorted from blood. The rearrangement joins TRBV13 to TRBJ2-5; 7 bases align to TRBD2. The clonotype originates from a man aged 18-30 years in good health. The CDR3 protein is CASSTQGGFQETQYF. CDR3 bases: TGTGCCAGCAGCACGCAGGGAGGGTTCCAAGAGACCCAGTACTTC. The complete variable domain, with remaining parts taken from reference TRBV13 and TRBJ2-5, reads AAGVIQSPRHLIKEKRETATLKCYPIPRHDTVYWYQQGPGQDPQFLISFYEKMQSDKGSIPDRFSAQQFSDYHSELNMSSLELGDSALYFCASSTQGGFQETQYFGPGTRLLVL.